The 31 T cell receptor beta chains below come from one sample, sequenced in a study of cytomegalovirus exposure and HLA in healthy donors. PCR used 60 Vbeta primers and 13 Jbeta primers. Libraries were prepared by immunoSEQ multiplex PCR; TCRdb keeps only in-frame clonotypes and omits some of them. The sample includes nearly 200,000 clones, more than 75% seen only once; the top ten take approximately 6.5%. Sequenced sample: PBMCs. The source of these receptors is a woman aged 45-65 years in good health and CMV-seropositive.

The V and J genes are TRBV7-3 and TRBJ2-5, with a weak D call TRBD1 (6 bases). V lost 5 bases to trimming and J lost 4 bases, with 11 bases between them. This CDR3 region has 13 residues. The germline V gene has CDR1 SGHTA and CDR2 FQGTGA. The CDR3 nucleotides are TGTGCCAGCAGCCGCGGACAGCGAGAGACCCAGTACTTC. Its protein product is CASSRGQRETQYF.

V and J are TRBV27 and TRBJ2-2; D remains ambiguous. The CDR3 is made up of 13 amino acids. V was shortened by 5 bases and J by 4 bases, with 8 bases between the two germline ends. Germline V CDR1 and CDR2: MNHEY, SMNVEV (reference sequence). The CDR3 here is CASSKQITGELFF. As DNA, the CDR3 is TGTGCCAGCAGTAAACAGATCACCGGGGAGCTGTTTTTT.

Regarding this clone: The junction shows a germline mismatch at one end, possibly a read error. The rearrangement joins TRBV7-9 to TRBJ2-1, with 12 bases aligning to TRBD2. Germline V gives CDR1 SEHNR, CDR2 FQNEAQ (reference sequence). The CDR3 is made up of 16 amino acids. CDR3 sequence: CSSSLVYTSGGNEQFF. CDR3 bases: TGTTCCAGCAGCTTAGTATACACTAGCGGGGGGAATGAGCAGTTCTTC.

As concerns this clone: Other DNA sequences in the sample encode the same CDR3. The V gene is TRBV9, the J gene TRBJ2-2; a possible D gene is TRBD2 (5 bases). The germline V and J ends were trimmed by 3 bases and 2 bases, with 11 bases remaining between them. Germline CDR1 SGDLS, CDR2 YYNGEE. CDR3 length: 15 residues. CDR3 coding DNA: TGTGCCAGCAGCGGAGGGCTGCTAAACACCGGGGAGCTGTTTTTT. This translates into CASSGGLLNTGELFF.

This clone was seen only a few times. The genes are TRBV19 and TRBJ1-2, with a possible D match to TRBD1 (6 bases). Germline CDR1 reads LNHDA; CDR2 reads SQIVND (reference sequence). The CDR3 loop spans 14 amino acids. V lost 6 bases to trimming and J lost 2 bases, with 13 bases between them. CDR3 sequence reads: CASSATQGNYGYTF. Written as DNA, the CDR3 is TGTGCCAGTAGCGCCACCCAGGGGAACTATGGCTACACCTTC.

V gene TRBV5-1 combines with J gene TRBJ2-7; 8 bases agree with TRBD1. CDR3 length: 15 amino acids. Unmatched junction bases numbered 4, after V lost 0 bases and J lost 2 bases. Germline V gene sequence: CDR1 SGHRS, CDR2 YFSETQ. The CDR3 spells CASSLDGQGTYEQYF. The CDR3 nucleotides are TGCGCCAGCAGCTTGGACGGACAGGGTACCTACGAGCAGTACTTC.

This clone has a single count. J is TRBJ2-3 and V is TRBV10-3; perhaps TRBD2 as D (6 bases). Germline CDR1 and CDR2: ENHRY and SYGVKD. CDR3 length: 16 amino acids. Trimming left V 5 bases short and J 5 bases short, with 20 bases between. The CDR3 bases are TGTGCCATCAGTCCCGGTGGGACTGGATACCTAGATACGCAGTATTTT. Translated, it gives CAISPGGTGYLDTQYF.

This clone has more than one count but fewer than ten. This chain joins TRBV7-9 and TRBJ2-7; D is perhaps TRBD2 (7 bases). Looked up from germline, CDR1 is SEHNR and CDR2 is FQNEAQ (reference sequence). This CDR3 has 15 amino acids. The V and J ends lost 7 bases and 2 bases respectively, with 18 bases between them. CDR3 DNA sequence: TGTGCCAGCATCGATACAGGGAGGGGAACCTACGAGCAGTACTTC. It translates to CASIDTGRGTYEQYF.

This clone has only a few counts. The chain employs TRBV2 and TRBJ2-3; 7 bases are a match to TRBD2. V lost 6 bases, J lost 0 bases, and 3 bases stayed unmatched. The CDR3 is made up of 14 amino acids. From germline, CDR1 is SNHLY and CDR2 FYNNEI. The CDR3 DNA follows: TGTGCCAGCAGGAGCGGGGTCAGCACAGATACGCAGTATTTT. Translating gives CASRSGVSTDTQYF.

The rearrangement uses TRBV7-8 and TRBJ2-5, with D possibly TRBD2 on 6 matching bases. The CDR3 contains 16 residues. Trimming removed 1 base from V and 2 bases from J, with 14 bases in between. Germline values: CDR1 SGHVS, CDR2 FQNEAQ. CDR3 nucleotide sequence: TGTGCCAGCAGCTTAGAAGGCCTAGCGCATCAAGAGACCCAGTACTTC. Translation: CASSLEGLAHQETQYF.

The V gene is TRBV11-2, the J gene TRBJ2-7, with 8 bases lining up with TRBD2. Germline V lookup: CDR1 SGHAT, CDR2 FQNNGV. The CDR3 is made up of 15 amino acids. The V gene end was trimmed by 5 bases and the J gene end by 3 bases; junction bases not matched to a gene: 9. CDR3 sequence: CASSLFSGNIYEQYF. CDR3 DNA sequence: TGTGCCAGCAGCCTCTTTAGCGGGAACATCTACGAGCAGTACTTC.

The chain links TRBV6-1 to TRBJ2-6; D not certain. Germline V CDR1 and CDR2: MNHNS, SASEGT. Deletions cut 1 base from V and 0 bases from J, with 13 bases between. CDR3 size: 18 residues. The CDR3 protein is CASSEDRSKRSGANVLTF. The CDR3 DNA is TGTGCCAGCAGTGAAGATCGGTCGAAGCGCTCTGGGGCCAACGTCCTGACTTTC.

DNA for the CDR3: TGTGCCAGCAGCTACGGGACAGGGGGCACAGATACGCAGTATTTT. It encodes CASSYGTGGTDTQYF. The V gene is TRBV7-9, the J gene TRBJ2-3; the match to TRBD1 covers 10 bases. The CDR3 spans 15 residues. Trimming at V came to 4 bases and at J to 1 base, leaving 2 bases not matched to a gene. The germline gives CDR1 SEHNR, CDR2 FQNEAQ (reference sequence). The full variable domain, rest sourced from reference TRBV7-9 and TRBJ2-3, is DTGVSQNPRHKITKRGQNVTFRCDPISEHNRLYWYRQTLGQGPEFLTYFQNEAQLEKSRLLSDRFSAERPKGSFSTLEIQRTEQGDSAMYLCASSYGTGGTDTQYFGPGTRLTVL.

The chain couples TRBV28 to TRBJ1-2; D gene unclear. This CDR3 has 15 residues. Germline V gene data show CDR1 as MDHEN and CDR2 as SYDVKM. With 2 bases removed from V and 6 bases from J, the gap between germline ends came to 16 bases. The CDR3 region is CASSLAGRKGHGYTF. The CDR3 coding sequence is TGTGCCAGCAGTTTAGCGGGCCGCAAGGGCCATGGCTACACCTTC.

V and J are TRBV5-4 and TRBJ2-7; 13 bases map to TRBD2. The CDR3 has 16 amino acids. Looked up from germline, CDR1 is SGHNT and CDR2 is YYREEE (reference sequence). V shed 0 bases, J shed 5 bases, and the junction held 5 bases outside the gene matches. CDR3: CASSLGGLAGVNEQYF. CDR3 nucleotides: TGTGCCAGCAGCTTGGGTGGACTAGCGGGAGTCAACGAGCAGTACTTC.

Remarks on this clone: The junction departs from germline at one end; a sequencing error may be responsible. V gene TRBV7-9 combines with J gene TRBJ2-7, with D maybe TRBD2 (6 bases). The CDR3 spans 12 residues. Per the germline V gene, CDR1 is SEHNR and CDR2 is FQNEAQ (reference sequence). DNA for the CDR3: TGTTCCAGCAGCTTAGGCGGGGCCCAGCAGTACTTC. Protein product: CSSSLGGAQQYF.

The V call is TRBV6-5, the J call TRBJ1-6, with 7 nucleotides matching TRBD1. V was clipped by 10 bases and J by 7 bases; unmatched bases: 10. This CDR3 is 14 amino acids long. Germline V lookup: CDR1 MNHEY, CDR2 SVGAGI. The CDR3 sequence is CATGRDSRNSPLHF. The CDR3 DNA reads TGTGCCACCGGCCGGGACAGCCGAAATTCACCCCTCCACTTT.

The chain links TRBV6-5 to TRBJ2-2, with D possibly matching TRBD1 (5 bases). The germline V gene encodes CDR1 MNHEY and CDR2 SVGAGI. The CDR3 is 15 residues long. Trimming stripped 2 bases from V and 4 bases from J, with 11 bases between. CDR3 coding DNA: TGTGCCAGCAGTTACGGGCAGGGCGGCACCGGGGAGCTGTTTTTT. Its protein is CASSYGQGGTGELFF.

CDR3 nucleotides: TGTGCCAGCAGACCTGGACTAGCGGTCAACACCGGGGAGCTGTTTTTT. Translated: CASRPGLAVNTGELFF. The chain has TRBV28 and TRBJ2-2, with 10 positions matching TRBD2. Germline trimming cut 6 bases from V and 2 bases from J; bases unmatched to any gene: 6. Germline CDR1 MDHEN, CDR2 SYDVKM. The CDR3 runs 16 residues.

This sequence joins TRBV27 and TRBJ2-1, with 8 bases matching TRBD2. V was clipped by 6 bases and J by 2 bases; unmatched bases: 6. This CDR3 has 15 residues. Germline assignment: CDR1 MNHEY and CDR2 SMNVEV (reference sequence). CDR3 nucleotides: TGTGCCAGCAGCTCGGGGGGGTCCCCCTACAATGAGCAGTTCTTC. It specifies CASSSGGSPYNEQFF.

This sequence joins TRBV7-2 and TRBJ2-1; no firm D call. Per germline, CDR1 SGHTA and CDR2 FQGNSA. The CDR3 loop spans 15 amino acids. The germline V and J ends were trimmed by 0 bases and 2 bases, with 8 bases remaining between them. CDR3 sequence (DNA): TGTGCCAGCAGCTTAGCGGGCCCCGCCTACAATGAGCAGTTCTTC. Translation: CASSLAGPAYNEQFF. Based on the CDR3 plus reference TRBV7-2 and TRBJ2-1, the full variable domain is GAGVSQSPSNKVTEKGKDVELRCDPISGHTALYWYRQSLGQGLEFLIYFQGNSAPDKSGLPSDRFSAERTGGSVSTLTIQRTQQEDSAVYLCASSLAGPAYNEQFFGPGTRLTVL.

The genes are TRBV5-4 and TRBJ2-1; 9 bases match TRBD2. The CDR3 totals 18 residues. V lost 4 bases, J lost 7 bases, and 18 bases stayed unmatched. Germline CDR1 and CDR2: SGHNT and YYREEE (reference sequence). CDR3 loop: CASSRWGRGGQIWNEQFF. CDR3 DNA sequence: TGTGCCAGCAGCCGGTGGGGGCGGGGGGGCCAAATCTGGAATGAGCAGTTCTTC.

With respect to this clone: Additional DNA sequences in this sample encode the identical CDR3. The chain employs TRBV28 and TRBJ1-5; D is undetermined. Germline-derived CDR1 and CDR2 are MDHEN and SYDVKM. This CDR3 spans 15 amino acids. V lost 1 base to trimming and J lost 4 bases, with 11 bases between them. This CDR3 reads CASSLSSGRNQPQHF. CDR3 DNA sequence: TGTGCCAGCAGTTTATCCTCTGGGCGTAATCAGCCCCAGCATTTT.

J is TRBJ1-3 and V is TRBV10-3; D unresolved. V lost 2 bases and J lost 2, with 10 bases in between. CDR3 size: 15 residues. CDR1 is ENHRY, CDR2 SYGVKD, per germline. In DNA, the CDR3 is TGTGCCATCAGTGAGACAACGTCAACTGGAAACACCATATATTTT. This sequence encodes CAISETTSTGNTIYF.

The chain recombines TRBV6-6 with TRBJ2-5, with D uncertain. TRBJ2-7 explains the end of the DNA better; the J call may be wrong. The CDR3 consists of 15 residues. CDR1 MNHNY and CDR2 SVGAGI come from the germline V gene (reference sequence). The CDR3 region is CASSYYPLSSYEQYF. CDR3 DNA sequence: TGTGCCAGCAGTTACTACCCATTAAGCTCCTACGAGCAGTACTTC.

This sequence joins TRBV2 and TRBJ2-2; maybe TRBD1 (5 bases). The length of the CDR3 is 14 residues. The V and J ends lost 6 bases and 6 bases respectively, with 14 bases between them. In germline, CDR1 is SNHLY, CDR2 FYNNEI. CDR3 region: CASRETREAGELFF. The CDR3 DNA reads TGTGCCAGCAGGGAGACCAGGGAAGCCGGGGAGCTGTTTTTT.

This clone was counted once. The chain's CDR3 is CASTTGQGTYNEQFF. CDR3 bases: TGTGCCAGCACCACCGGGCAGGGGACCTACAATGAGCAGTTCTTC. The chain carries TRBV19 and TRBJ2-1; TRBD1 might be the D (6 bases). Germline V lookup: CDR1 LNHDA, CDR2 SQIVND (reference sequence). Trimming cost V 9 bases and J 2 bases, with 17 bases left between them. This CDR3 has 15 amino acids.

The rearrangement links TRBV30 to TRBJ2-7, with 10 positions matching TRBD1. V trimming: 2 bases; J trimming: 4 bases; junction bases outside the gene matches: 5. CDR3 length equals 14 residues. CDR1 GTSNPN and CDR2 SVGIG come from the germline V gene (reference sequence). This chain's CDR3 is CAWSLTGGGYEQYF. For the CDR3, the DNA is TGTGCCTGGAGTTTGACAGGGGGCGGGTACGAGCAGTACTTC.

This clone was picked up a small number of times. The gene calls are TRBV10-1 and TRBJ2-1; 9 nucleotides line up with TRBD1. CDR1 WNHNN and CDR2 SYGVQD come from the germline V gene (reference sequence). The CDR3 extends over 16 amino acids. V shed 3 bases and J 4 bases; nucleotides not matched to a gene: 7. DNA of the CDR3: TGCGCCAGCAGTGAATACCTGGACAGGGGATACAATGAGCAGTTCTTC. It codes for CASSEYLDRGYNEQFF.

This chain connects TRBV2 to TRBJ1-5; D call uncertain. Trimming shortened V by 5 bases and J by 0 bases, and 8 bases separated the two germline ends. CDR1 and CDR2 (germline): SNHLY, FYNNEI. The CDR3 covers 14 residues. As DNA, the CDR3 is TGTGCCAGCAGTAACTCGAATAGCAATCAGCCCCAGCATTTT. This codes for CASSNSNSNQPQHF.

The rearrangement links TRBV6-5 to TRBJ2-7; 8 bases are a match to TRBD1. Germline CDR1 reads MNHEY; CDR2 reads SVGAGI. The V and J ends lost 10 bases and 2 bases, in that order; junction bases with no gene match: 7. The CDR3 is made up of 13 amino acids. CDR3 sequence: CATTGTGAYEQYF. The CDR3 DNA reads as TGTGCCACAACCGGGACAGGAGCCTACGAGCAGTACTTC.